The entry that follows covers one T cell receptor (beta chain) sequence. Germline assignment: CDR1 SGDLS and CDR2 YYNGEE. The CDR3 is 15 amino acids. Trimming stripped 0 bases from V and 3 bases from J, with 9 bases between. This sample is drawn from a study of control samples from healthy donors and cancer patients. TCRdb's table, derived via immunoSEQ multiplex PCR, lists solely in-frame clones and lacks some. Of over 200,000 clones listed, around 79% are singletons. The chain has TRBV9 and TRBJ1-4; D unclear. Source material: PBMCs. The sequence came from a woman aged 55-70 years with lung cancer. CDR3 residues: CASSVGGESNEKLFF. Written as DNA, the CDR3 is TGTGCCAGCAGCGTAGGTGGGGAATCTAATGAAAAACTGTTTTTT.